These 11 T cell receptor beta chains share one sample of origin, sequenced in a study of blood T cell repertoires in COVID-19. Sequencing used immunoSEQ multiplex PCR; TCRdb keeps in-frame clones, though not all of them. The repertoire holds 65,000 to 85,000 clones, with approximately 92% as singletons. The specimen was peripheral blood. These receptors were taken from a man aged 50 to 60 with acute or convalescent COVID-19.

The J gene is TRBJ1-4, the V gene TRBV10-2, with 7 bases matching TRBD1. Trimming cost V 4 bases and J 5 bases; bases outside gene matches: 4. The CDR3 has 14 residues. Germline V gene data show CDR1 as WSHSY and CDR2 as SAAADI. CDR3 sequence: CASSVAGGNEKLFF. In DNA form, the CDR3 reads TGCGCCAGCAGTGTTGCAGGGGGGAATGAAAAACTGTTTTTT.

The chain is built from TRBV15 and TRBJ2-3; 11 bases match TRBD1. CDR1 and CDR2 (germline): LNHNV, YYDKDF (reference sequence). V trimming: 5 bases; J trimming: 8 bases; junction bases outside the gene matches: 9. The CDR3 covers 15 residues. The CDR3 protein is CATSREGTGGGTQYF. CDR3 nucleotide sequence: TGTGCCACCAGCCGCGAAGGGACAGGGGGTGGTACGCAGTATTTT.

The rearrangement uses TRBV28 and TRBJ1-4; a weak D match, TRBD1 (5 bases). V was trimmed by 6 bases and J by 5 bases, leaving 13 bases between them. CDR3 size: 14 residues. In germline, CDR1 is MDHEN, CDR2 SYDVKM. The CDR3 is CASSRQDKNEKLFF. CDR3 sequence (DNA): TGTGCCAGCAGCCGCCAGGACAAGAATGAAAAACTGTTTTTT.

As DNA, the CDR3 is TGCGCCAGCAGCTTGCAGGAGACCCAGTACTTC. Translated: CASSLQETQYF. This chain uses TRBV5-1 with TRBJ2-5, with D hard to call. V was cut by 1 base and J by 5 bases, with 3 bases left in between. From germline, CDR1 is SGHRS and CDR2 YFSETQ. The length of the CDR3 is 11 residues.

The V call is TRBV19, the J call TRBJ2-3, with D maybe TRBD2 (5 bases). Per the germline V gene, CDR1 is LNHDA and CDR2 is SQIVND (reference sequence). V was clipped by 0 bases and J by 0 bases, with 7 bases between them. The CDR3 is 15 amino acids. This chain's CDR3 is CASSIERRSTDTQYF. The DNA for the CDR3 is TGTGCCAGTAGTATAGAGCGGAGGAGCACAGATACGCAGTATTTT.

This rearrangement joins TRBV6-5 to TRBJ1-6, with D perhaps matching TRBD1 (6 bases). The CDR3 is made up of 15 amino acids. The V end lost 4 bases, the J end lost 7 bases, and 14 bases lay between the germline ends. Per the germline V gene, CDR1 is MNHEY and CDR2 is SVGAGI. The CDR3 DNA follows: TGTGCCAGCAGTTTGCAACAGGGATACAATTCACCCCTCCACTTT. The encoded protein is CASSLQQGYNSPLHF.

The gene calls are TRBV28 and TRBJ1-2; TRBD1 might be the D (5 bases). CDR1 and CDR2 from the germline V gene are MDHEN and SYDVKM. V was cut by 3 bases and J by 7 bases, with 12 bases left in between. The CDR3 runs 13 residues. In DNA, the CDR3 is TGTGCCAGCAGTTTGCAGGGAAAGGGTGGCTACACCTTC. Its protein product is CASSLQGKGGYTF.

This sequence joins TRBV5-1 and TRBJ2-1, with 10 bases matching TRBD2. V shed 3 bases and J 4 bases; nucleotides not matched to a gene: 1. Germline values: CDR1 SGHRS, CDR2 YFSETQ. The CDR3 sequence is 14 residues long. CDR3 sequence reads: CASSSSGSYNEQFF. CDR3 DNA sequence: TGCGCCAGCAGCTCTAGCGGGAGTTACAATGAGCAGTTCTTC. The entire variable domain, with the rest obtained from reference TRBV5-1 and TRBJ2-1, is as follows: KAGVTQTPRYLIKTRGQQVTLSCSPISGHRSVSWYQQTPGQGLQFLFEYFSETQRNKGNFPGRFSGRQFSNSRSEMNVSTLELGDSALYLCASSSSGSYNEQFFGPGTRLTVL.

This clone came up once. This rearrangement joins TRBV6-1 to TRBJ2-1, with 7 bases aligning to TRBD1. Germline V lookup: CDR1 MNHNS, CDR2 SASEGT. The CDR3 is made up of 16 amino acids. V was pared by 4 bases and J by 0 bases, with 6 bases of the junction left unmatched. The CDR3 is CASSARDSPSYNEQFF. The CDR3 region has the DNA TGTGCCAGCAGTGCCAGGGACAGCCCCTCCTACAATGAGCAGTTCTTC.

The CDR3, as DNA: TGTGCCAGCAGTCCCCCGGGAGATGCTAACTATGGCTACACCTTC. Protein: CASSPPGDANYGYTF. This chain links TRBV28 with TRBJ1-2; D is unresolved. The CDR3 spans 15 residues. Germline lookup yields CDR1 MDHEN and CDR2 SYDVKM. V was cut by 5 bases and J by 0 bases, with 13 bases left in between.

This clone was observed a few times. This chain uses TRBV4-3 with TRBJ1-1; D may be TRBD1 (5 bases). The germline gives CDR1 LGHNA, CDR2 YSLEER. V shed 1 base and J shed 3 bases, with 6 bases lying between them. The CDR3 contains 13 residues. CDR3 sequence: CASSQGQYTEAFF. CDR3 sequence (DNA): TGCGCCAGCAGCCAAGGACAGTACACTGAAGCTTTCTTT.